Reported below is one T cell receptor (beta chain). In this sample, this clonotype turned up once. The antigen it recognizes is unknown. Base-call qualities are not available, and no considerably larger clone is one nucleotide away. A read on its own is weak evidence. CDR1 and CDR2 are read off the germline V gene (reference sequence) as GTSNPN and SVGIG. Deletion took 2 bases off V and 3 bases off J, with a span of 11 bases between the germline ends. The CDR3 starts with the cysteine, ends with the phenylalanine, and has 14 residues. The kept DNA is CDR3 alone, 42 bases in frame from the first base. Libraries came from PCR. DNA from cultured CD4+ T cells was subjected to TCR sequencing with the Oncomine TCR Beta short-read assay at the Johns Hopkins FTIC core. Genomic DNA was extracted from the cultured CD4+ T cells with the QIAamp micro DNA kit. The Oncomine TCR Beta libraries from cultured CD4+ T cells were pooled using unique dual indexes and then sequenced on an Illumina iSeq 100. In the authors' own workflow: Non-productive sequences were removed, and CDR3s not starting with C, not ending with F or W, or shorter than 7 amino acids were discarded. The MANAFEST web application was used to identify antigen-specific clonotypes by comparing peptide-stimulated wells against reference wells and other culture wells. For a clone to be called positive, the clone needed an FDR below 0.05, an odds ratio above 5, and a productive frequency above 0.1% in at least two of three replicate wells. A clonotype was classed as cross-reactive if the clonotype showed significant expansion both in SARS-CoV-2 spike wells and in at least one common cold coronavirus spike condition. Similarity between CDR3 sequences was evaluated in R version 3.6.1 using Levenshtein distances (stringdist) and unrooted phylogenetic trees (ape). Using fastp trimming at Q25 and MiXCR clonotype assembly, TCRdb reanalyzed the public sequencing data and kept in-frame beta chains. Entries are consolidated by CDR3 protein sequence, retaining the most common genes and DNA. What appears here as the V and J calls and clone size reflects TCRdb's work, not the paper's. For this sample there are approximately 20,000 distinct CDR3 sequences; about three quarters appear just once. The ten largest clones represent about 18% of the sample.

What this sample's treatment or condition label stands for: approximately nine-day PBMC culture with coronavirus spike peptide pools or control peptides (ViraFEST assay). The ViraFEST assay was used in the study, in which antigen-specific T cells were expanded with peptide pools and expanded clonotypes were subsequently identified by TCR sequencing. The absence of prior SARS-CoV-2 infection in healthy vaccine recipients was confirmed by negative nucleocapsid antibody tests before and after vaccination. Each well held around 2.1 million PBMCs cultured with 9 to 10 ug/ml peptide pools in IMDM containing approximately 4.8% human AB serum and 7.5 to 10 IU/ml IL-2. On days 3 and 7, half of the culture medium was replaced with fresh IL-2-containing medium. CD4+ T cells were isolated after roughly 10 days of culture through negative selection using the EasySep CD4+ T cell isolation kit. Ficoll-Paque Plus gradient centrifugation was used to isolate PBMCs from whole blood, and the isolated PBMCs were then either used fresh or cryopreserved at -140C. Culture conditions were generally each tested in triplicate wells.

The source of the sample is a study of vaccination and CD4 T cells after COVID-19 (dated by TCRdb to the early 2020s). Regarding the complete study: In the convalescent cohort there were six males and four females, among whom were two Hispanic individuals, seven Caucasians, two Asians and one multiracial person. Participants received two doses of either the Pfizer-BioNTech BNT162b2 vaccine (n=8) or the Moderna mRNA-1273 vaccine (n=2). Post-COVID blood samples from convalescent patients were collected a median of around 100 days after diagnosis, with a range of roughly 35 to 170 days. The time from the second vaccine dose to post-vaccine blood sampling had a median of roughly 79 days and ranged from roughly 12 to 241 days. Overlapping spike peptide pools from SARS-CoV-2 and from the common cold coronaviruses HCoV-NL63, HCoV-OC43 and HCoV-229E were used as culture stimuli. Control cultures received a CEFX viral epitope pool as the positive control, an HIV-1 Nef peptide pool as the negative control, or no peptide. In over 8 COVID-19 convalescent patients and a handful of infection-naive healthy vaccine recipients, the spike-specific CD4+ TCR repertoire before mRNA vaccination was compared with the repertoire after mRNA vaccination. The full study reports these points: The study included relatively few convalescent patients and did not analyze early timepoints after natural infection. Of the vaccine-specific clones in convalescent patients, 304 of 307, or nearly all, reacted only to SARS-CoV-2 spike and did not cross-react with common cold coronaviruses. In convalescent patients, a median about 86% of post-vaccine SARS-CoV-2-reactive clones were detected only after vaccination, suggesting vaccine-specific priming. An increase in the median number of SARS-CoV-2-reactive clonotypes from approximately 21 after infection to 35 to 40 after vaccination was observed, but the change was not found to be significant.

The sequence links TRBV30 to TRBJ2-1; a tentative D call is TRBD1 (5 bases match). The clonotype originates from a human donor who received a COVID-19 vaccine. Source: CD4+ T cells from blood, cultured in vitro, taken after SARS-CoV-2 vaccination. The CDR3: CAWSWQGYYNEQFF. The DNA reads TGTGCCTGGAGTTGGCAGGGCTACTACAATGAGCAGTTCTTC.